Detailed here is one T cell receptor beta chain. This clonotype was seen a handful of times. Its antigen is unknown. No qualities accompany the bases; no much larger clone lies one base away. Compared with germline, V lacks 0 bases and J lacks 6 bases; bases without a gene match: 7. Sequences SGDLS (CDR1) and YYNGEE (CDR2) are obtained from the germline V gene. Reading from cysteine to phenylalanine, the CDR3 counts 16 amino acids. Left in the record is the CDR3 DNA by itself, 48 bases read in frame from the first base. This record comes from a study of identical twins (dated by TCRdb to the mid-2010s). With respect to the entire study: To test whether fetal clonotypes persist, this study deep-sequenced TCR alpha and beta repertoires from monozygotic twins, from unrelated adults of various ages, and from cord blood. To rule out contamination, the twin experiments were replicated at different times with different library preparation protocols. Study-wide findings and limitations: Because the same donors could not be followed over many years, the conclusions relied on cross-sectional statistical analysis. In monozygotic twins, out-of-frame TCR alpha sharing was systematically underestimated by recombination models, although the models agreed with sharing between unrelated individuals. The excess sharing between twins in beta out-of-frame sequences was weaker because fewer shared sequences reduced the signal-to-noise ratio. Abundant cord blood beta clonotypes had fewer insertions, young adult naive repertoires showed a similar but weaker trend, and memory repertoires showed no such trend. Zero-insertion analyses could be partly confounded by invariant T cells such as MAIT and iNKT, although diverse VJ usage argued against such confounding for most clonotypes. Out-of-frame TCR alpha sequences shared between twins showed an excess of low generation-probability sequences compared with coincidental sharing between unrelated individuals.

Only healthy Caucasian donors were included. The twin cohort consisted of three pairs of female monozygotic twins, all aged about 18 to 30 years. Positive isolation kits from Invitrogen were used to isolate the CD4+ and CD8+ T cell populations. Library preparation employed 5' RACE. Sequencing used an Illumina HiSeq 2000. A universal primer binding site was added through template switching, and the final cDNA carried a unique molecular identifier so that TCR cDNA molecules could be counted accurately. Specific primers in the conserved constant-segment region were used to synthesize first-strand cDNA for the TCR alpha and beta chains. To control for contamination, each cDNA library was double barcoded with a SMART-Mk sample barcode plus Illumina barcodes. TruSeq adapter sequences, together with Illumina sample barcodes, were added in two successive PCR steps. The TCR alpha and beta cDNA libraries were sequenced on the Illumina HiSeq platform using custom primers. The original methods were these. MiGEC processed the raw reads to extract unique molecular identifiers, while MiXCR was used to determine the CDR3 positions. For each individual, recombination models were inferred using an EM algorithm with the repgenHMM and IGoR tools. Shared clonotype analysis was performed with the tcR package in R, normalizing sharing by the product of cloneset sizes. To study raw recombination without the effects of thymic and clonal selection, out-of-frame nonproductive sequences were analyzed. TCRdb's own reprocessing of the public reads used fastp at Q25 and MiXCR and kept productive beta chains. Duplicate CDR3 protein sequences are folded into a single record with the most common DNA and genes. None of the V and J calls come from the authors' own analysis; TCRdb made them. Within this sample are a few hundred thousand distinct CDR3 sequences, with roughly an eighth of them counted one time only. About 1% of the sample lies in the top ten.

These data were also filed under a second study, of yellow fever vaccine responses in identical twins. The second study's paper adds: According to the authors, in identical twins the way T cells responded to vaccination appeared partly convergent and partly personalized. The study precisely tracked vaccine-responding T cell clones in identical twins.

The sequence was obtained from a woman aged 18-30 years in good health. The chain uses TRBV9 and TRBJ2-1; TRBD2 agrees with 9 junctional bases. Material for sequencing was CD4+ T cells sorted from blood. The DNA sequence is TGTGCCAGCAGCGTAGTATCAGCGGGGGGTATCAATGAGCAGTTCTTC. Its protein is CASSVVSAGGINEQFF.